Each of the 21 T cell receptor beta chains below was sequenced from the same sample in a study of sequential checkpoint blockade in melanoma. Stated treatment: randomized to nivolumab then ipilimumab (arm A) or the reverse (arm B). The repertoire was sequenced with immunoSEQ multiplex PCR; TCRdb's copy has only in-frame clones and lacks some. The table lists around 12,000 clones, approximately 82% of them singletons, with around 28% in the top ten. The sample was CD8+ T cells sorted from blood (inferred from file names), taken from a patient given nivolumab and ipilimumab in sequence. The source is a human donor with melanoma.

V usage is TRBV12-5 and J usage is TRBJ1-4; no clear D gene. Germline V CDR1 and CDR2: LGHNT, FRNRAP. The CDR3 length is 14 residues. V lost 1 base and J 7 bases, leaving 10 bases between the germline ends. The CDR3 nucleotides are TGTGCTAGTGGTTTGGGGGAGATTGGTGAAAAACTGTTTTTT. It encodes CASGLGEIGEKLFF.

The V gene is TRBV28, the J gene TRBJ2-5; D is perhaps TRBD2 (6 bases). V was cut by 2 bases and J by 10 bases, with 8 bases left in between. The CDR3 loop spans 11 amino acids. CDR1 and CDR2 from the germline V gene are MDHEN and SYDVKM. The CDR3 spells CASSLGGDQYF. CDR3 nucleotides: TGTGCCAGCAGTTTAGGCGGGGACCAGTACTTC.

This chain connects TRBV15 to TRBJ1-5; a weak D match, TRBD1 (6 bases). CDR1 LNHNV and CDR2 YYDKDF come from the germline V gene (reference sequence). The CDR3 covers 17 residues. Trimming took 2 bases from V and 0 from J, leaving 14 bases between them. CDR3 in DNA: TGTGCCACCAGCAGAAGACAGGCCCCTAATAGCAATCAGCCCCAGCATTTT. The encoded protein is CATSRRQAPNSNQPQHF. Together with reference TRBV15 and TRBJ1-5, the CDR3 gives the full variable domain: DAMVIQNPRYQVTQFGKPVTLSCSQTLNHNVMYWYQQKSSQAPKLLFHYYDKDFNNEADTPDNFQSRRPNTSFCFLDIRSPGLGDTAMYLCATSRRQAPNSNQPQHFGDGTRLSIL.

V is TRBV9 and J is TRBJ2-7; unclear D gene. Germline CDR1 is SGDLS and CDR2 is YYNGEE. The CDR3 runs 12 residues. The germline V and J ends were trimmed by 2 bases and 4 bases, with 7 bases remaining between them. CDR3 amino acids: CASSVTGYEQYF. CDR3 coding DNA: TGTGCCAGCAGCGTGACTGGATACGAGCAGTACTTC.

This clone occurred a few times. DNA for the CDR3: TGTGCCAGCAGCCCCAGCCCAGGGGGCTGGCCCTACGAGCAGTACTTC. It yields the protein CASSPSPGGWPYEQYF. The V call is TRBV7-6, the J call TRBJ2-7, with 8 bases aligning to TRBD1. This CDR3 has 16 residues. Germline assignment: CDR1 SGHVS and CDR2 FNYEAQ. The V segment lost 5 bases and the J segment 2 bases; nucleotides outside the gene matches: 11.

A note on this clone: A read error is likely, as this CDR3 ends without the conserved phenylalanine or tryptophan. V usage is TRBV29-1 and J usage is TRBJ2-7; possibly TRBD1 for D (5 bases). Germline values: CDR1 SQVTM, CDR2 ANQGSEA. The CDR3 consists of 13 residues. The ends were cut back, 0 bases at V and 5 bases at J, with 11 bases in the middle. The CDR3 coding sequence is TGCAGCGTTGAAGATCGGCAGGGCGACGAGCAGTACCTC. Its translation is CSVEDRQGDEQYL.

V gene TRBV29-1 combines with J gene TRBJ1-2; 9 bases line up with TRBD1. The trim removed 6 bases at V and 5 bases at J, leaving 7 bases unmatched. The CDR3 runs 13 residues. Germline CDR1 is SQVTM and CDR2 is ANQGSEA. The CDR3 coding sequence is TGCAGCGTCCCGGGACAGGGCGGATATGGCTACACCTTC. This encodes CSVPGQGGYGYTF.

The J gene is TRBJ2-7, the V gene TRBV4-2; D may be TRBD2 (6 bases). This CDR3 has 14 amino acids. The germline V and J ends were trimmed by 0 bases and 4 bases, with 10 bases remaining between them. CDR1 is LGHNA, CDR2 YNFKEQ, per germline. The CDR3 spells CASSQDLGGYEQYF. The CDR3 region has the DNA TGTGCCAGCAGCCAAGATTTGGGGGGATACGAGCAGTACTTC.

For the CDR3, the DNA is TGTGCCAGCAGCTCGGAGACAGGGCCCACCGGGGAGCTGTTTTTT. Protein sequence: CASSSETGPTGELFF. V usage is TRBV5-5 and J usage is TRBJ2-2; 7 bases fit TRBD1. V gave up 3 bases and J gave up 4 bases; unmatched junction bases: 6. Germline loops: CDR1 SGHKS, CDR2 YYEKEE (reference sequence). The CDR3 spans 15 residues.

The chain joins TRBV5-4 to TRBJ2-1, with TRBD2 matching 9 bases. The ends lost 4 bases at V and 5 bases at J; junction bases unmatched: 7. Germline values: CDR1 SGHNT, CDR2 YYREEE (reference sequence). This CDR3 spans 15 amino acids. The CDR3 coding sequence is TGTGCCAGCAGCGGAGGGCTAGCGGGAAACAATGAGCAGTTCTTC. Translation: CASSGGLAGNNEQFF.

V and J are TRBV9 and TRBJ1-3; 8 bases are a match to TRBD1. Germline V gene data show CDR1 as SGDLS and CDR2 as YYNGEE. Trimming cost V 3 bases and J 3 bases; bases outside gene matches: 8. This CDR3 contains 16 residues. In DNA form, the CDR3 reads TGTGCCAGCAGCGAGGCCAGGACAGGGTATGGAAACACCATATATTTT. It is translated as CASSEARTGYGNTIYF.

This clone was observed once. V usage is TRBV6-5 and J usage is TRBJ1-5; D perhaps matches TRBD1 (5 bases). The V gene lost 2 bases and the J gene lost 7 bases, with 18 bases spanning the gap. The CDR3 has 16 amino acids. Germline V gives CDR1 MNHEY, CDR2 SVGAGI. CDR3 region: CASSYLGPYSGQPQHF. CDR3 nucleotides: TGTGCCAGCAGTTACCTTGGGCCCTATTCAGGGCAGCCCCAGCATTTT.

V gene TRBV12-5 combines with J gene TRBJ2-3; TRBD2 aligns across 8 bases. Germline V gene data show CDR1 as LGHNT and CDR2 as FRNRAP. The J segment lost 3 bases and the V segment lost 8 bases, leaving 7 bases of the junction unmatched. This CDR3 has 14 residues. CDR3: CASTLRGGTDTQYF. As DNA, the CDR3 is TGTGCTAGTACGCTTCGGGGGGGAACAGATACGCAGTATTTT.

The chain has TRBV19 and TRBJ1-5, with D tentatively TRBD1 (5 bases). V dropped 6 bases and J dropped 4 bases, with 13 bases sitting between them. From germline, CDR1 is LNHDA and CDR2 SQIVND (reference sequence). The CDR3 has 14 residues. The CDR3 here is CASRDRRTNQPQHF. The CDR3 DNA is TGTGCCAGTAGAGATCGCAGGACAAATCAGCCCCAGCATTTT.

The rearrangement joins TRBV4-1 to TRBJ1-5; 10 bases line up with TRBD1. The CDR3 length is 17 residues. Trimming removed 4 bases from V and 6 bases from J; junction bases left unmatched: 12. Germline values: CDR1 MGHRA, CDR2 YSYEKL. DNA of the CDR3: TGCGCCAGCAGCCTGACCAGAGACAGGGGGCGAAGTCAGCCCCAGCATTTT. Translating it yields CASSLTRDRGRSQPQHF.

This chain uses TRBV2 with TRBJ2-3, with 7 nucleotides matching TRBD1. J lost 8 bases, V lost 3 bases, and 11 bases had no gene match. CDR3 length: 15 amino acids. The germline V gene encodes CDR1 SNHLY and CDR2 FYNNEI. CDR3 DNA sequence: TGTGCCAGCAGTGATACAGGGGCCTCGGGCGGTACGCAGTATTTT. It yields the protein CASSDTGASGGTQYF.

The gene calls are TRBV5-5 and TRBJ2-1; 8 positions match TRBD1. The CDR3 runs to 13 residues. V shed 4 bases, J shed 7 bases, and the junction held 4 bases outside the gene matches. Germline-derived CDR1 and CDR2 are SGHKS and YYEKEE (reference sequence). The chain's CDR3 is CASSLDRANEQFF. CDR3 bases: TGTGCCAGCAGCCTGGACAGGGCTAATGAGCAGTTCTTC.

This chain links TRBV21-1 with TRBJ2-1; the D call of TRBD2 is as the table states it, not checked on the DNA. TRBV21-1 is a documented pseudogene. The CDR3 runs 15 residues. Here the CDR3 reads CASSGAGARANEQFF. CDR3 nucleotide sequence: TGTGCCAGCAGCGGGGCGGGAGCACGAGCCAATGAGCAGTTCTTC.

The chain carries TRBV19 and TRBJ1-5, with TRBD1 matching 7 bases. The trim removed 3 bases at V and 7 bases at J, leaving 6 bases unmatched. This CDR3 has 14 amino acids. The germline V gene has CDR1 LNHDA and CDR2 SQIVND (reference sequence). The CDR3 region has the DNA TGTGCCAGTAGTATGGGTCAGGGGGGCCAGCCCCAGCATTTT. This encodes CASSMGQGGQPQHF.

The V call is TRBV9, the J call TRBJ2-7; possible D gene TRBD2, 5 bases. Trimming removed 4 bases at V and 3 bases at J, with 11 bases between. This CDR3 comprises 13 residues. Germline-derived CDR1 and CDR2 are SGDLS and YYNGEE. This CDR3 reads CASSPGLYYEQYF. CDR3 in DNA: TGTGCCAGCAGCCCAGGACTGTACTACGAGCAGTACTTC.

The chain links TRBV16 to TRBJ2-2, with TRBD1 as a possible D gene (5 bases). The CDR3 covers 17 residues. Deletions cut 1 base from V and 1 base from J, with 13 bases between. Germline V gives CDR1 KGHSY, CDR2 FQNENV. CDR3 in amino acids: CASSQLGLGENTGELFF. DNA for the CDR3: TGTGCCAGCAGCCAATTGGGCTTAGGGGAGAACACCGGGGAGCTGTTTTTT.